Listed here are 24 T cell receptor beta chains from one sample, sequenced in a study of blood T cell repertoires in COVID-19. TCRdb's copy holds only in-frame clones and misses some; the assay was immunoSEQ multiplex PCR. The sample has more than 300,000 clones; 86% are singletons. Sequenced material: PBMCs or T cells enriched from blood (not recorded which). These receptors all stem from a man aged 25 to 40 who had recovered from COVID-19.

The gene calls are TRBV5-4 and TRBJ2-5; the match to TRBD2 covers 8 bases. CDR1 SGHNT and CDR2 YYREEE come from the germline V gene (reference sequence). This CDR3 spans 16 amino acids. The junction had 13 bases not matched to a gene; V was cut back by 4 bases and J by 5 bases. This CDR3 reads CASSPGGAGVRETQYF. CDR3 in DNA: TGTGCCAGCAGCCCGGGGGGAGCGGGAGTGCGGGAGACCCAGTACTTC. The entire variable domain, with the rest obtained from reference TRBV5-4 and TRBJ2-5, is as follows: ETGVTQSPTHLIKTRGQQVTLRCSSQSGHNTVSWYQQALGQGPQFIFQYYREEENGRGNFPPRFSGLQFPNYSSELNVNALELDDSALYLCASSPGGAGVRETQYFGPGTRLLVL.

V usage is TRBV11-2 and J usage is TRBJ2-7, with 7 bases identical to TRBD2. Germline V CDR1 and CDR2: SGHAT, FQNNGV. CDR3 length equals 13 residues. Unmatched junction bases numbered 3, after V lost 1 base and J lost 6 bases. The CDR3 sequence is CASSLVGGFEQYF. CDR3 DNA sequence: TGTGCCAGCAGCTTAGTGGGAGGGTTCGAGCAGTACTTC.

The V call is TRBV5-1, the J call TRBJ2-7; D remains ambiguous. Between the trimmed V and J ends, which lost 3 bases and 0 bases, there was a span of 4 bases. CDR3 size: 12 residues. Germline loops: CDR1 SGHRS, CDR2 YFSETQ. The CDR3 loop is CASSSLSYEQYF. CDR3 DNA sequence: TGCGCCAGCAGCTCACTCTCCTACGAGCAGTACTTC.

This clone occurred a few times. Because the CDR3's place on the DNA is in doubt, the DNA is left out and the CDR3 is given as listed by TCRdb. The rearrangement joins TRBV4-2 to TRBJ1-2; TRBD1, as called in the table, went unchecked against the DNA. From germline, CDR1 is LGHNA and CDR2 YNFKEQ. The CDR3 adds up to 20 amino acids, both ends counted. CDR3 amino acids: CASSQATGPVYGYTFGGYTF.

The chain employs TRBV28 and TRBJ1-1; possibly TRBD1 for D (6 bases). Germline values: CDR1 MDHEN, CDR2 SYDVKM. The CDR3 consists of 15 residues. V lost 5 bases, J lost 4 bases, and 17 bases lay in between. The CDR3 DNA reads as TGTGCCAGCAGTAGGGGACAACTTAAAAGCACTGAAGCTTTCTTT. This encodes CASSRGQLKSTEAFF.

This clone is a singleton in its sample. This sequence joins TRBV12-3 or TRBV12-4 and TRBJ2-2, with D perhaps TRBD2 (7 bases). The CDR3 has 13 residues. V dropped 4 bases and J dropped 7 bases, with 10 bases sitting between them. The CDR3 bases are TGTGCCAGCAGTTACGGGGGGCGCGGGGAGCTGTTTTTT. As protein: CASSYGGRGELFF.

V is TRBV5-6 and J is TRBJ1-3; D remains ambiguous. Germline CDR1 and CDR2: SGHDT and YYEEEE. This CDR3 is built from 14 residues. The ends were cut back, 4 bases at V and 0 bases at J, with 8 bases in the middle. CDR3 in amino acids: CASSRRGSGNTIYF. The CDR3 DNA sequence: TGTGCCAGCAGCCGCCGCGGCTCTGGAAACACCATATATTTT.

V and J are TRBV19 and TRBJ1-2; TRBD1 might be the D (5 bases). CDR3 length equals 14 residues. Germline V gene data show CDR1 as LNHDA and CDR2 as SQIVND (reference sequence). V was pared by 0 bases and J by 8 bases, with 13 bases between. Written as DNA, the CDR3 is TGTGCCAGTAGTATAGACGGGACTGGTAGCGGCTACACCTTC. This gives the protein CASSIDGTGSGYTF.

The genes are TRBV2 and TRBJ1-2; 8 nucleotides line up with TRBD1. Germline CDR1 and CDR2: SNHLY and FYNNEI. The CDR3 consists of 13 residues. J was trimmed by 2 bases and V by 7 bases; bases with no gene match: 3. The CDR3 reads CASKRQGNYGYTF. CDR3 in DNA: TGTGCCAGCAAACGACAGGGGAACTATGGCTACACCTTC.

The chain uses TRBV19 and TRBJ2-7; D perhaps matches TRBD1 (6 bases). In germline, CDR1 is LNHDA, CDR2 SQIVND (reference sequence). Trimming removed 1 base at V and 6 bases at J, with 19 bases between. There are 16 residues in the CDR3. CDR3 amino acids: CASSIVGGLGQIEQYF. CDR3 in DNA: TGTGCCAGTAGTATAGTAGGAGGACTCGGACAGATCGAGCAGTACTTC.

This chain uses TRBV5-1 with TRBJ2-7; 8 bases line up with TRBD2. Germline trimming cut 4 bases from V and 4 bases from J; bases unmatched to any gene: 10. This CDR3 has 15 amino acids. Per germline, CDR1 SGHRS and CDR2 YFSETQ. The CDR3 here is CASSEGTRGGYEQYF. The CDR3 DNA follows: TGCGCCAGCAGCGAAGGGACTAGGGGAGGATACGAGCAGTACTTC.

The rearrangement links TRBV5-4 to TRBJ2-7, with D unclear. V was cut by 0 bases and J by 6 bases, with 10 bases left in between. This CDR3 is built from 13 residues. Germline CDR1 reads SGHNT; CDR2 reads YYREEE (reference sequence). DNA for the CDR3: TGTGCCAGCAGCTTGGCCGAAAGGAGCGAGCAGTACTTC. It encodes CASSLAERSEQYF.

This CDR3 reads CASSPQDRGDSPLHF. The CDR3 DNA sequence: TGTGCCAGCAGCCCTCAGGACAGGGGAGATTCACCCCTCCACTTT. This rearrangement joins TRBV7-6 to TRBJ1-6, with TRBD1 matching over 9 bases. This CDR3 is 15 amino acids long. CDR1 is SGHVS, CDR2 FNYEAQ, per germline. The ends lost 5 bases at V and 8 bases at J; junction bases unmatched: 7.

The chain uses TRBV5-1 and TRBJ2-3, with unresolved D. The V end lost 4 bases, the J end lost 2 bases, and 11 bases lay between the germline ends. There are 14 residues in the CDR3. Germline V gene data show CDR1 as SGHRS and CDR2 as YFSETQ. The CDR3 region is CASSAGSFTDTQYF. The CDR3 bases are TGCGCCAGCAGCGCCGGTTCCTTCACAGATACGCAGTATTTT.

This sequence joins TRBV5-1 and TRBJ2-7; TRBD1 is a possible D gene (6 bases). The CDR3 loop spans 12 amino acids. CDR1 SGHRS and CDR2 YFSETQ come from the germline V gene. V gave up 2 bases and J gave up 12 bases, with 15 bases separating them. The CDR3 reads CASSFRDTTWYF. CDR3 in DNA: TGCGCCAGCAGCTTCCGGGACACGACGTGGTACTTC.

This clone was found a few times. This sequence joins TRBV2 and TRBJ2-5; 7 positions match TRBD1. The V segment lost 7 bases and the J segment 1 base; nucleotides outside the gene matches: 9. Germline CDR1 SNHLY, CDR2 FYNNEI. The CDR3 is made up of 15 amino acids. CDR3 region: CASMGTEIFQETQYF. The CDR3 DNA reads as TGTGCCAGCATGGGGACAGAAATATTCCAAGAGACCCAGTACTTC. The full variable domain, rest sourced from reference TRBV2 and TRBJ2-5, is EPEVTQTPSHQVTQMGQEVILRCVPISNHLYFYWYRQILGQKVEFLVSFYNNEISEKSEIFDDQFSVERPDGSNFTLKIRSTKLEDSAMYFCASMGTEIFQETQYFGPGTRLLVL.

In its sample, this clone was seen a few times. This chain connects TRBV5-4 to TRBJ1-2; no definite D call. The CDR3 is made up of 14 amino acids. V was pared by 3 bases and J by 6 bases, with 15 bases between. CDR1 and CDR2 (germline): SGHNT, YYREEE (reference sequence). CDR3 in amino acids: CASSSPTNRDGYTF. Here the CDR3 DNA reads TGTGCCAGCAGCTCGCCTACGAACCGGGATGGCTACACCTTC.

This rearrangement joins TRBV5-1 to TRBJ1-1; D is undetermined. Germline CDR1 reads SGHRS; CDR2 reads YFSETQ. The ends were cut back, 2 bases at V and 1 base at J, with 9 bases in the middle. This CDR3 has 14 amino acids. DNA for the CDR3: TGCGCCAGCAGCTTATCAATCCCGAACACTGAAGCTTTCTTT. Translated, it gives CASSLSIPNTEAFF.

The CDR3 region is CASSLDIAVNTEAFF. CDR3 DNA sequence: TGTGCCAGCAGCTTAGATATTGCAGTGAACACTGAAGCTTTCTTT. The V gene is TRBV11-2, the J gene TRBJ1-1; no definite D call. Germline CDR1 and CDR2: SGHAT and FQNNGV. CDR3 length: 15 residues. V lost 0 bases to trimming and J lost 0 bases, with 8 bases between them.

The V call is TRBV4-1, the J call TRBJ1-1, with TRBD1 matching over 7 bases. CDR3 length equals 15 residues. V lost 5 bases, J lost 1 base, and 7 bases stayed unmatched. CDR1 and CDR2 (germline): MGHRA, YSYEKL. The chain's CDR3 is CASSSAGTANTEAFF. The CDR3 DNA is TGCGCCAGCAGCAGTGCCGGGACAGCGAACACTGAAGCTTTCTTT.

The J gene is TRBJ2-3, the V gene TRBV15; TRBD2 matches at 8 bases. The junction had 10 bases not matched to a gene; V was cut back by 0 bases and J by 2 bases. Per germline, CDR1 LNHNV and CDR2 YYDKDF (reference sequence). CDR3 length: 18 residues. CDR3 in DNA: TGTGCCACCAGCAGAGATCGTGGTCGGGGGGGGGACACAGATACGCAGTATTTT. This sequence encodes CATSRDRGRGGDTDTQYF.

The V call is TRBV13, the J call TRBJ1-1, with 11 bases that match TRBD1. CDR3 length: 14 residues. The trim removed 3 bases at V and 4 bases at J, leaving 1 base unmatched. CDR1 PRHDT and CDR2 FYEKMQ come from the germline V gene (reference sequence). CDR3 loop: CASSLGTGGTEAFF. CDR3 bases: TGTGCCAGCAGCTTGGGGACAGGGGGCACTGAAGCTTTCTTT.

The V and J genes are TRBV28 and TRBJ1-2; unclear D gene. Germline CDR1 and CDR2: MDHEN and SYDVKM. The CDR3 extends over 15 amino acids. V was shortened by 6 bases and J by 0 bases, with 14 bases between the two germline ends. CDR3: CASRSPRVSNYGYTF. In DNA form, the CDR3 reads TGTGCCAGCAGGTCACCCCGGGTCTCTAACTATGGCTACACCTTC.

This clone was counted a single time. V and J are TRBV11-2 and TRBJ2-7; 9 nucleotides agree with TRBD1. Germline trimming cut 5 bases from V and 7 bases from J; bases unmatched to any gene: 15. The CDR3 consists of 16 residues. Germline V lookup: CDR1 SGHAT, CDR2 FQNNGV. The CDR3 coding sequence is TGTGCCAGCAGCCCCCCGTCCCGGGACAGGGTAGGGGAGCAGTACTTC. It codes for CASSPPSRDRVGEQYF.